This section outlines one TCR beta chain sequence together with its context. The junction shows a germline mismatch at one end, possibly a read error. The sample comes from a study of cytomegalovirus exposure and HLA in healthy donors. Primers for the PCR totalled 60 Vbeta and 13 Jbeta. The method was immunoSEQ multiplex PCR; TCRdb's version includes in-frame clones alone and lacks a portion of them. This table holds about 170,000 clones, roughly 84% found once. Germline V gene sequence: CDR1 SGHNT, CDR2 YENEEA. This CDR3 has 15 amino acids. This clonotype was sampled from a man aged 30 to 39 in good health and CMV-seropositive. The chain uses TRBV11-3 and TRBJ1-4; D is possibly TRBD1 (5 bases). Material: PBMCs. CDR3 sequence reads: CASSLRGDAKEKLFF. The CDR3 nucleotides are TGTGCCAGCAGCTTGCGGGGGGACGCTAAGGAAAAACTGTTTTTT.